This record concerns one TCR beta chain sequence. Its antigen is unidentified. The sample comes from a study of beta chain features in type 1 diabetes. Study background: Patients did not differ from healthy donors in age, gender or cell yield.

All of the isolated RNA was reverse transcribed, so expressed TCRB transcripts were sequenced. Assay used: immunoSEQ multiplex PCR; TCRdb lists only in-frame clones, some missing. The sample lists roughly 150,000 clones, approximately 8.1% occurring once. Study-wide results and caveats: Sequencing the cDNA could make cells with high TCR expression show up more than they should. In the patient group, naive, central memory and Treg TCRB repertoires seemed more alike than in the healthy donor group.

This TCR was recovered from a man between 18 and 29 years old in good health. The sequenced sample consisted of central memory CD4+ T cells from blood.

The CDR3 DNA reads as TGTGCCAGCAGCCAAGACCTGGAGAAAGCTTTCTTT. Translation: CASSQDLEKAFF. This chain links TRBV4-2 with TRBJ1-1, with D unresolved. Trimming took off 0 bases at V and 9 bases at J, with 8 bases between the two ends. The CDR3 length is 12 residues. Germline V gene lookup returns CDR1 LGHNA and CDR2 YNFKEQ.